One and the same sample provided the 19 T cell receptor beta chains below, sequenced in a study of blood T cell repertoires in COVID-19. Method: immunoSEQ multiplex PCR; TCRdb's copy keeps in-frame clones and lacks some. The sample lists roughly 41,000 clones, 85% to 90% occurring once. Material for sequencing was peripheral blood. Receptors were obtained from a human donor in a cohort sampled during active COVID-19.

V usage is TRBV28 and J usage is TRBJ2-1; 8 bases align to TRBD2. Looked up from germline, CDR1 is MDHEN and CDR2 is SYDVKM. This CDR3 has 13 amino acids. With 8 bases clipped from V and 3 bases from J, the junction kept 3 bases outside the gene matches. This CDR3 is CASGTSGYNEQFF. The CDR3 DNA reads TGTGCCAGCGGAACTAGCGGCTACAATGAGCAGTTCTTC.

The chain recombines TRBV11-2 with TRBJ2-7, with D tentatively TRBD2 (6 bases). The CDR3 is 14 residues long. Trimming left V 2 bases short and J 1 base short, with 9 bases between. In germline, CDR1 is SGHAT, CDR2 FQNNGV. CDR3 DNA sequence: TGTGCCAGCAGCTTACTAGCGAAATCCTACGAGCAGTACTTC. This sequence encodes CASSLLAKSYEQYF.

V usage is TRBV4-3 and J usage is TRBJ1-2, with TRBD1 as a possible D gene (6 bases). The V gene's germline CDR1 is LGHNA and CDR2 YSLEER. The CDR3 extends over 15 amino acids. V shed 0 bases and J shed 8 bases, with 16 bases lying between them. CDR3 region: CASSQDLGAGWGYTF. The CDR3 DNA sequence: TGCGCCAGCAGCCAAGATCTGGGGGCAGGCTGGGGCTACACCTTC.

The rearrangement joins TRBV6-6 to TRBJ2-5; possible D gene TRBD2, 6 bases. The CDR3 contains 18 residues. CDR1 is MNHNY and CDR2 is SVGAGI in the germline V gene (reference sequence). V was clipped by 5 bases and J by 5 bases, with 27 bases between them. The CDR3 DNA is TGTGCCAGCAGTCCACACCCTGGTAGCGGAGCCCCACGGGAGACCCAGTACTTC. It is translated as CASSPHPGSGAPRETQYF.

The chain couples TRBV5-1 to TRBJ1-5, with 9 bases fitting TRBD1. The CDR3 has 15 residues. V shed 2 bases and J 4 bases; nucleotides not matched to a gene: 4. Germline V gene sequence: CDR1 SGHRS, CDR2 YFSETQ. The CDR3 loop is CASSLGGQGNQPQHF. In DNA, the CDR3 is TGCGCCAGCAGCTTAGGGGGACAGGGAAATCAGCCCCAGCATTTT. The entire variable domain, with the rest obtained from reference TRBV5-1 and TRBJ1-5, is as follows: KAGVTQTPRYLIKTRGQQVTLSCSPISGHRSVSWYQQTPGQGLQFLFEYFSETQRNKGNFPGRFSGRQFSNSRSEMNVSTLELGDSALYLCASSLGGQGNQPQHFGDGTRLSIL.

The V call is TRBV27, the J call TRBJ2-3; 7 nucleotides match TRBD1. Germline V gene data show CDR1 as MNHEY and CDR2 as SMNVEV (reference sequence). This CDR3 has 13 amino acids. Unmatched junction bases numbered 5, after V lost 8 bases and J lost 3 bases. The CDR3 sequence: CASRLQGTDTQYF. CDR3 coding DNA: TGTGCCAGCCGCTTACAGGGGACAGATACGCAGTATTTT.

The CDR3 protein is CATSRDPRGGGELFF. The DNA of the CDR3 is TGTGCCACCAGCAGAGATCCCAGGGGTGGCGGGGAGCTGTTTTTT. The chain uses TRBV15 and TRBJ2-2, with a weak D call TRBD1 (6 bases). The V end was cut by 0 bases, the J end by 7 bases, with 12 bases between. The V gene's germline CDR1 is LNHNV and CDR2 YYDKDF (reference sequence). This CDR3 is 15 amino acids long.

This clone was detected a few times. This chain joins TRBV10-1 and TRBJ1-6; TRBD1 matches 8 bases. Germline V gene lookup returns CDR1 WNHNN and CDR2 SYGVQD (reference sequence). This CDR3 spans 13 amino acids. V lost 4 bases to trimming and J lost 8 bases; unmatched junction nucleotides: 1. CDR3 sequence (DNA): TGCGCCAGCAGTGGACAGGGGTATTCACCCCTCCACTTT. Its translation: CASSGQGYSPLHF.

The rearrangement links TRBV5-1 to TRBJ1-1; TRBD1 might be the D (6 bases). The CDR3 runs to 16 residues. The V gene's germline CDR1 is SGHRS and CDR2 YFSETQ. V was trimmed by 4 bases and J by 1 base, leaving 17 bases between them. The CDR3 protein is CASSTGHSKGNTEAFF. CDR3 nucleotide sequence: TGCGCCAGCAGCACGGGACATTCAAAGGGGAACACTGAAGCTTTCTTT. The full variable domain, rest sourced from reference TRBV5-1 and TRBJ1-1, is KAGVTQTPRYLIKTRGQQVTLSCSPISGHRSVSWYQQTPGQGLQFLFEYFSETQRNKGNFPGRFSGRQFSNSRSEMNVSTLELGDSALYLCASSTGHSKGNTEAFFGQGTRLTVV.

In this sample, this clone turned up once. The CDR3 sequence is CASSAGQGEGQPQHF. The CDR3 DNA reads TGTGCCAGCAGCGCAGGACAGGGAGAGGGTCAGCCCCAGCATTTT. The chain uses TRBV7-9 and TRBJ1-5; 8 nucleotides line up with TRBD1. The CDR3 spans 15 residues. Per germline, CDR1 SEHNR and CDR2 FQNEAQ (reference sequence). V was pared by 5 bases and J by 6 bases, with 9 bases of the junction left unmatched. The full variable domain, completed using reference TRBV7-9 and TRBJ1-5, is DTGVSQNPRHKITKRGQNVTFRCDPISEHNRLYWYRQTLGQGPEFLTYFQNEAQLEKSRLLSDRFSAERPKGSFSTLEIQRTEQGDSAMYLCASSAGQGEGQPQHFGDGTRLSIL.

This clone was detected a few times. The CDR3 loop is CAFYAGGYEQYF. CDR3 sequence (DNA): TGTGCCTTCTATGCGGGAGGCTACGAGCAGTACTTC. V gene TRBV19 combines with J gene TRBJ2-7; 8 positions agree with TRBD2. The CDR3 covers 12 residues. With 11 bases clipped from V and 3 bases from J, the junction kept 6 bases outside the gene matches. The germline gives CDR1 LNHDA, CDR2 SQIVND (reference sequence). Full variable domain (missing parts from reference TRBV19 and TRBJ2-7): DGGITQSPKYLFRKEGQNVTLSCEQNLNHDAMYWYRQDPGQGLRLIYYSQIVNDFQKGDIAEGYSVSREKKESFPLTVTSAQKNPTAFYLCAFYAGGYEQYFGPGTRLTVT.

About this clone: Distinct nucleotide sequences in the sample also encode this CDR3. The rearrangement links TRBV5-5 to TRBJ1-3; no definite D call. Germline V lookup: CDR1 SGHKS, CDR2 YYEKEE (reference sequence). The CDR3 spans 15 residues. V shed 0 bases and J shed 0 bases, with 7 bases lying between them. CDR3 loop: CASSLDSGSGNTIYF. For the CDR3, the DNA is TGTGCCAGCAGCTTGGACAGCGGCTCTGGAAACACCATATATTTT.

The rearrangement uses TRBV23-1 and TRBJ2-7; 12 positions match TRBD1. TRBV23-1 falls under the ORF class, with uncertain function. This CDR3 is built from 21 residues. V lost 1 base to trimming and J lost 5 bases; unmatched junction nucleotides: 21. DNA of the CDR3: TGCGCCAGCAGTCAATATATCAAGTCGGAAGTTTGGGACAGGGGGCCTAACGAGCAGTACTTC. Its translation: CASSQYIKSEVWDRGPNEQYF.

This clone was counted once. The chain couples TRBV7-2 to TRBJ1-5, with D possibly being TRBD1 (6 bases). Germline V gives CDR1 SGHTA, CDR2 FQGNSA. The CDR3 has 15 residues. V was shortened by 1 base and J by 7 bases, with 14 bases between the two germline ends. The CDR3 loop is CASSLGEGEGQPQHF. The CDR3 DNA reads as TGTGCCAGCAGCTTAGGAGAGGGGGAAGGACAGCCCCAGCATTTT.

The genes are TRBV27 and TRBJ1-5; D is perhaps TRBD1 (6 bases). The germline V gene encodes CDR1 MNHEY and CDR2 SMNVEV (reference sequence). The CDR3 is made up of 13 amino acids. V lost 6 bases to trimming and J lost 4 bases, with 10 bases between them. The CDR3 sequence is CASRATGNQPQHF. DNA of the CDR3: TGTGCCAGCAGGGCGACAGGAAATCAGCCCCAGCATTTT.

J is TRBJ2-7 and V is TRBV9; D possibly corresponds to TRBD2 (5 bases). Germline lookup yields CDR1 SGDLS and CDR2 YYNGEE. Trimming cost V 0 bases and J 3 bases, with 10 bases left between them. This CDR3 is 14 amino acids long. CDR3 coding DNA: TGTGCCAGCAGCGTAGGAAGTGAGGGCTACGAGCAGTACTTC. This encodes CASSVGSEGYEQYF.

V usage is TRBV25-1 and J usage is TRBJ2-7; 10 bases are a match to TRBD2. In germline, CDR1 is MGHDK, CDR2 SYGVNS. V shed 4 bases, J shed 4 bases, and the junction held 16 bases outside the gene matches. The CDR3 is made up of 18 amino acids. The CDR3, as DNA: TGTGCCAGCAGTGCCCCCCTTGGGTCTAGCGGGAGTGGTTACGAGCAGTACTTC. Translating it yields CASSAPLGSSGSGYEQYF.

This clone was observed once. This sequence joins TRBV4-2 and TRBJ1-1; no firm D call. Trimming stripped 0 bases from V and 4 bases from J, with 12 bases between. Germline lookup yields CDR1 LGHNA and CDR2 YNFKEQ. The CDR3 totals 15 residues. The CDR3 spells CASSQEGFGITEAFF. DNA for the CDR3: TGTGCCAGCAGCCAAGAGGGTTTCGGGATCACTGAAGCTTTCTTT.

The CDR3 DNA is TGTGCCAGCAGTTACTTAAGGACTAGCCCGTCGGGTCAGCCCCAGCATTTT. Amino acid sequence: CASSYLRTSPSGQPQHF. The chain joins TRBV6-2 or TRBV6-3 to TRBJ1-5, with D unclear. CDR1 and CDR2 from the germline V gene are MNHEY and SVGEGT. The V end was cut by 1 base, the J end by 6 bases, with 19 bases between. The CDR3 extends over 17 amino acids.